Included here is one TCR beta chain sequence, with context. Its antigen is not known. The naive CD8 subset, CD45RO-negative cells positively selected for CCR7, excluded terminally differentiated effector memory CD45RA+ cells. Investigators spread the genomic DNA of each subset evenly over several immunoSEQ plates. Clones were read by immunoSEQ multiplex PCR, and TCRdb kept only the in-frame ones, dropping some. The repertoire holds about 2.1 million clones, with around 93% as singletons. The entry originates in a study of shared clonotypes between healthy human individuals. General observations from the study: Generation probabilities were higher for clonotypes shared across all four sorted-subset donors than for unshared ones. A generally larger estimated richness was seen in naive subsets than in memory subsets.

V was pared by 5 bases and J by 5 bases, with 6 bases of the junction left unmatched. The CDR3 is 16 amino acids. Germline CDR1 reads PRHDT; CDR2 reads FYEKMQ (reference sequence). The V call is TRBV13, the J call TRBJ2-1; 13 bases agree with TRBD2. This TCR was sampled from a man between 18 and 29 years old in good health. Some clones in this sample may be carry-over from other donors' samples. The material sequenced was naive CD8+ T cells from PBMCs. Written as DNA, the CDR3 is TGTGCCAGCAGCCCCTTCACTAGCGGGGGGGACAATGAGCAGTTCTTC. Its protein is CASSPFTSGGDNEQFF. The full variable domain, rest sourced from reference TRBV13 and TRBJ2-1, is AAGVIQSPRHLIKEKRETATLKCYPIPRHDTVYWYQQGPGQDPQFLISFYEKMQSDKGSIPDRFSAQQFSDYHSELNMSSLELGDSALYFCASSPFTSGGDNEQFFGPGTRLTVL.